One sample yielded the 2 T cell receptor beta chains listed below, sequenced in a study of Graves' ophthalmopathy and Graves' hyperthyroidism. Amplification of TCR beta CDR3 regions used RNA transcripts. RT-PCR in the first round used HTBI primers; a second-round multiplex PCR followed. TCRdb re-analysed the multiplex PCR reads in MiXCR, keeping a single row per CDR3 protein. The repertoire consists of 450,000 or so distinct CDR3 sequences, with approximately 15% occurring once and the leading ten covering around 9.8%. Source material: blood. All receptors derive from a woman in her twenties or thirties with Graves' ophthalmopathy.

The V and J genes are TRBV6-2 or TRBV6-3 and TRBJ1-3; TRBD1 might be the D (6 bases). The germline V gene has CDR1 MNHEY and CDR2 SVGEGT. The CDR3 is made up of 18 amino acids. V lost 0 bases, J lost 0 bases, and 15 bases lay in between. CDR3 amino acids: CASSYSRDTSYSGNTIYF. DNA for the CDR3: TGTGCCAGCAGTTACTCCCGGGACACCTCTTACTCTGGAAACACCATATATTTT.

Many counts were recorded for this clonotype. At one boundary the junction diverges from the germline segment, which might be a read error. The gene calls are TRBV19 and TRBJ1-1; D uncertain. Germline-derived CDR1 and CDR2 are LNHDA and SQIVND (reference sequence). The CDR3 totals 13 residues. CDR3 DNA sequence: TGTGCCAGCAGTATAGGGATGAACACTGAAGCTTTCTTT. This gives the protein CASSIGMNTEAFF.